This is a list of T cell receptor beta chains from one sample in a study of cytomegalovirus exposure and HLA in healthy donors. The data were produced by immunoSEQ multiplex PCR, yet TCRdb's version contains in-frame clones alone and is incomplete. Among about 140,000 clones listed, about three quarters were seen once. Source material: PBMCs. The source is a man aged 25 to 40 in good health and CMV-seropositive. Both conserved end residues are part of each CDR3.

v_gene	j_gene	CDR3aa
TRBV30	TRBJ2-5	CAWSGGALETQYF
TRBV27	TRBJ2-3	CASSLSQTDTQYF
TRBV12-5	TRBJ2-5	CASGFGQKETQYF
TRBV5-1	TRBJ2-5	CASSRGYETQYF
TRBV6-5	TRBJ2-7	CASSFSAEAASYEQYF
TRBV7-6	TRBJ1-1	CASSLREARGEAFF
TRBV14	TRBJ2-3	CASSHGTSGKRGNTQYF
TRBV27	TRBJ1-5	CASSHGTGGSQPQHF
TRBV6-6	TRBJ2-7	CASSYSREGGEQYF
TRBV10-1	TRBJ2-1	CASSAGTVDNEQFF
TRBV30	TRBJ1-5	CAWSDRGGQPQHF
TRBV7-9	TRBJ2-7	CASSFTGANEQYF
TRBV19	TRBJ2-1	CASSSGRATEQFF
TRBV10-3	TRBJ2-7	CASAIRDTSYEQYF
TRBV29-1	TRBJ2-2	CSGAGPNTGELFF
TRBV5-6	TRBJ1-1	CASSQTGGSPEAFF
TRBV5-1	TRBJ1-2	CASSWDRGPYGYTF
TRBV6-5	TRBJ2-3	CASSSGRDTQYF
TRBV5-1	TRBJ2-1	CASTRGDRVINEQFF
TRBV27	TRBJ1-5	CASSFLGQGPLGQHF
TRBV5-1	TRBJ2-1	CASTPGLAGFDEQFF
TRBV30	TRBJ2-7	CARQGTSYEQYF
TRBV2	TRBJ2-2	CASSPGTSGKVGELFF
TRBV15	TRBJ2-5	CATSLNSAETQYF
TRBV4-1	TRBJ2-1	CASSPRGGEQFF
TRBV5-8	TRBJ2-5	CASSSPGLAGVVSRKETQYF
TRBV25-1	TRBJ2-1	CASSEGGTRGYNEQFF
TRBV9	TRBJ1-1	CASSAGQGWNTEAFF
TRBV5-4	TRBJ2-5	CASSSSRDKGAETQYF
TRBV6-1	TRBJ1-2	CASLHKGQGAEGYTF
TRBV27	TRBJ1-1	CASSFWGVKNTEAFF
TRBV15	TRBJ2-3	CATSTNGGDTQYF
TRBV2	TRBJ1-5	CASSETGYSNQPQHF
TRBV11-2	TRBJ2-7	CASSDGQGARREQYF
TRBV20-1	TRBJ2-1	CSANQYEQFF
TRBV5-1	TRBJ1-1	CASSLSGYSQAFF